Listed below are T cell receptor beta chains from one sample, sequenced in a study of CD8 T cells in Susac syndrome. A single record per CDR3 protein comes from TCRdb applying MiXCR to the immunoSEQ multiplex PCR reads. In the table there are about 300,000 distinct CDR3 sequences, around 89% of which are singletons. Sequencing input: CD8+ T cells from PBMCs. These receptor sequences come from a human donor with multiple sclerosis. The CDR3 runs from the conserved cysteine through the conserved F or W. A D gene is named only where the DNA matches it firmly. Not every row has a clone size; where given, it reads once, few, many or a size class.

13	NA	TRBV27	NA	TRBJ1-5	CASSLGSGQPQHF	TGTGCCAGCAGTTTGGGGTCGGGTCAGCCCCAGCATTTT
11	NA	TRBV30	NA	TRBJ1-1	CAWNEGTEAFF	TGTGCCTGGAATGAGGGAACTGAAGCTTTCTTT
12	many	TRBV7-9	NA	TRBJ2-7	CASSLGAYEQYF	TGTGCCAGCAGCTTAGGGGCTTACGAGCAGTACTTC
13	NA	TRBV25-1	NA	TRBJ2-5	CASSDLGRETQYF	TGTGCCAGCAGTGATCTGGGCCGCGAGACCCAGTACTTC
17	NA	TRBV20-1	TRBD1	TRBJ2-1	CSARATGTVSPYIEQFF	TGCAGTGCTAGAGCTACCGGGACAGTAAGTCCCTACATCGAGCAGTTCTTC
12	NA	TRBV27	NA	TRBJ2-1	CASSVTEHEQFF	TGTGCCAGCAGCGTTACAGAGCATGAGCAGTTCTTC
16	NA	TRBV7-9	TRBD2	TRBJ2-1	CASSLGGLAGGREQFF	TGTGCCAGCAGCTTAGGAGGCCTAGCGGGGGGCCGTGAGCAGTTCTTC
15	NA	TRBV4-2	TRBD2	TRBJ2-1	CASSYSSGGDNEQFF	TGTGCCAGCAGCTATTCTAGCGGGGGAGACAATGAGCAGTTCTTC
16	NA	TRBV29-1	TRBD2	TRBJ2-2	CSVDSSGSTATGELFF	TGCAGCGTTGATTCCAGCGGGAGTACTGCGACCGGGGAGCTGTTTTTT
14	NA	TRBV5-6	NA	TRBJ2-7	CASSLGDGIYEQYF	TGTGCCAGCAGCTTGGGGGACGGCATCTACGAGCAGTACTTC
14	NA	TRBV6-5	TRBD2	TRBJ2-5	CASSYGGGQETQYF	TGTGCCAGCAGTTATGGCGGGGGGCAAGAGACCCAGTACTTC
17	NA	TRBV7-9	TRBD2	TRBJ2-5	CASSLLGLAGVGETQYF	TGTGCCAGCAGCCTTTTGGGACTAGCGGGAGTCGGAGAGACCCAGTACTTC
16	few	TRBV4-2	TRBD2	TRBJ2-3	CASSQEQAGGTDTQYF	TGTGCCAGCAGCCAAGAACAAGCGGGGGGCACAGATACGCAGTATTTT
14	NA	TRBV29-1	TRBD2	TRBJ2-7	CSVETSGRGNEQYF	TGCAGCGTTGAGACTAGCGGGCGAGGTAACGAGCAGTACTTC